This TCR beta chain came from a study of early T cells in non-severe SARS-CoV-2 infection. Overall study: The authors sequenced bulk RNA from unsorted whole blood, leaving chains unpaired. Study-wide results and caveats: Anti-spike CD8 specificities were favored by VDJdb matching, whose results missed private and CD4 specificities.

In this sample, this clonotype turned up a few times. The antigen is not known. The protocol attached unique molecular identifiers to individual cDNA molecules. TCRdb re-called the 5' RACE reads with MiXCR, one entry per CDR3 protein. In the table there are some 45,000 distinct CDR3 sequences, less than 10% of which are singletons. The CDR3 is made up of 18 amino acids. The specimen was whole blood, collected at baseline. The sequence was obtained from an adult who was a healthcare worker with PCR-confirmed SARS-CoV-2 infection or an uninfected control (not recorded which). The genes are TRBV12-2 and TRBJ2-3; no check of the table's D call, TRBD2, against the DNA was made. TRBV12-2 corresponds to a pseudogene. CDR3 coding DNA: TGTGCAAGTCGCCTACTGATAAGATTGGGACTAGTGTTTGATACGCAGTATTTT. Protein product: CASRLLIRLGLVFDTQYF.